This TCR beta chain comes out of a study of memory CD4+ T cells and cytomegalovirus serostatus. Study-wide results and limits: Of 150 to 200 reported CMV TCRbeta sequences, 55 to 80 were found in memory CD4+ repertoires.

In the case of this clone: Its matching antigen is unknown.

The sort gate was single viable CD3+CD4+CD8-CD45RO+ cells for memory CD4+ T cells. The germline gives CDR1 LGHNA, CDR2 YNFKEQ. This CDR3 comprises 16 residues. The method was immunoSEQ multiplex PCR; TCRdb's version includes in-frame clones alone and lacks a portion of them. The sample carries approximately 52,000 clones, roughly three quarters recorded once. The TCR sequence derives from an adult in good health and CMV-seronegative. V is TRBV4-2 and J is TRBJ2-5; D may be TRBD1 (6 bases). The J call may be faulty, since TRBJ2-7 better matches the DNA end. Sequenced: memory CD4+ T cells from blood. The DNA for the CDR3 is TGTGCCAGCAGCCCAACCCGAGACAGGAACAACTACGAGCAGTACTTC. The encoded protein is CASSPTRDRNNYEQYF.